Following are 32 T cell receptor beta chains from one sample sequenced in a study of PD-1 blockade in classical Hodgkin lymphoma. The assay was immunoSEQ multiplex PCR, and TCRdb's table has in-frame clones only and misses some. The table includes more than 15,000 clones, about 82% detected once. Time point given: newly diagnosed, previously untreated cHL patient sample. Purification of CD4+ T cells from thawed PBMCs was achieved by magnetic negative selection. The sample taken for sequencing was CD4+ T cells from blood. The receptor set was obtained from a human donor with classical Hodgkin lymphoma.

V usage is TRBV25-1 and J usage is TRBJ2-6, with D uncertain. Trimming took off 1 base at V and 2 bases at J, with 6 bases between the two ends. Looked up from germline, CDR1 is MGHDK and CDR2 is SYGVNS. This CDR3 contains 15 residues. As DNA, the CDR3 is TGTGCCAGCAGTGAATTCCGGGCTGGGGCCAACGTCCTGACTTTC. Translation gives CASSEFRAGANVLTF.

This chain uses TRBV27 with TRBJ2-6, with D perhaps being TRBD1 or TRBD2 (5 bases each). The CDR3 has 16 residues. Between the trimmed V and J ends, which lost 6 bases and 0 bases, there was a span of 12 bases. Germline V gives CDR1 MNHEY, CDR2 SMNVEV (reference sequence). In DNA, the CDR3 is TGTGCCAGCAGCCGGGGCCGGTCCTCTGGGGCCAACGTCCTGACTTTC. This translates into CASSRGRSSGANVLTF.

V usage is TRBV5-1 and J usage is TRBJ2-2; TRBD1 agrees at 7 bases. The V gene's germline CDR1 is SGHRS and CDR2 YFSETQ. The CDR3 contains 15 residues. After removal of 2 bases from V and 3 bases from J, the junction contained 4 bases not matched to a gene. CDR3 residues: CASSFLGQYTGELFF. The CDR3 DNA sequence: TGCGCCAGCAGCTTTTTGGGACAGTACACCGGGGAGCTGTTTTTT.

V and J are TRBV7-2 and TRBJ2-5; TRBD2 matches 7 bases. Germline V gene lookup returns CDR1 SGHTA and CDR2 FQGNSA. CDR3 length equals 16 residues. J lost 1 base, V lost 6 bases, and 11 bases had no gene match. CDR3 sequence (DNA): TGTGCCAGCAGGCGTGGGCAGGGAGGGACCCAAGAGACCCAGTACTTC. Amino acids: CASRRGQGGTQETQYF. The full variable domain, with the rest looked up from reference TRBV7-2 and TRBJ2-5, is GAGVSQSPSNKVTEKGKDVELRCDPISGHTALYWYRQSLGQGLEFLIYFQGNSAPDKSGLPSDRFSAERTGGSVSTLTIQRTQQEDSAVYLCASRRGQGGTQETQYFGPGTRLLVL.

This rearrangement joins TRBV7-9 to TRBJ2-3; 9 nucleotides align to TRBD2. This CDR3 is built from 16 residues. Trimming removed 5 bases from V and 0 bases from J; junction bases left unmatched: 6. The V gene's germline CDR1 is SEHNR and CDR2 FQNEAQ (reference sequence). CDR3 DNA sequence: TGTGCCAGCAGCGGCCGGGGACTAGCTAGCACAGATACGCAGTATTTT. It translates to CASSGRGLASTDTQYF. Based on the CDR3 plus reference TRBV7-9 and TRBJ2-3, the full variable domain is DTGVSQNPRHKITKRGQNVTFRCDPISEHNRLYWYRQTLGQGPEFLTYFQNEAQLEKSRLLSDRFSAERPKGSFSTLEIQRTEQGDSAMYLCASSGRGLASTDTQYFGPGTRLTVL.

This chain joins TRBV6-6 and TRBJ1-5, with D maybe TRBD1 (6 bases). The CDR3 is 16 residues long. V lost 2 bases and J lost 9, with 20 bases in between. Germline CDR1 reads MNHNY; CDR2 reads SVGAGI (reference sequence). The CDR3 sequence: CASSYIWGRNRSPQHF. The CDR3 region has the DNA TGTGCCAGCAGTTACATCTGGGGGCGCAACCGTTCGCCCCAGCATTTT.

This chain connects TRBV7-9 to TRBJ2-3; unclear D gene. The V and J ends lost 3 bases and 4 bases respectively, with 5 bases between them. This CDR3 spans 12 amino acids. CDR1 and CDR2 (germline): SEHNR, FQNEAQ (reference sequence). CDR3: CASSFGPDTQYF. The CDR3 DNA reads as TGTGCCAGCAGCTTTGGGCCAGATACGCAGTATTTT.

The V gene is TRBV28, the J gene TRBJ1-2, with D unclear. Germline V lookup: CDR1 MDHEN, CDR2 SYDVKM. Trimming stripped 6 bases from V and 0 bases from J, with 14 bases between. This CDR3 contains 15 residues. The CDR3 region is CASSQIGVANYGYTF. In DNA, the CDR3 is TGTGCCAGCAGCCAGATTGGGGTAGCTAACTATGGCTACACCTTC.

This chain uses TRBV9 with TRBJ2-6; D ambiguous. The CDR3 extends over 15 amino acids. The V and J ends lost 1 base and 0 bases respectively, with 5 bases between them. Germline CDR1 is SGDLS and CDR2 is YYNGEE. The CDR3 here is CASSVPGSGANVLTF. The CDR3 nucleotides read TGTGCCAGCAGCGTACCTGGCTCTGGGGCCAACGTCCTGACTTTC.

The chain links TRBV28 to TRBJ2-3, with D uncertain. Looked up from germline, CDR1 is MDHEN and CDR2 is SYDVKM. The CDR3 is 15 amino acids. Trimming stripped 2 bases from V and 2 bases from J, with 11 bases between. The chain's CDR3 is CASSLPSGLTDTQYF. CDR3 in DNA: TGTGCCAGCAGTTTACCCTCCGGTCTCACAGATACGCAGTATTTT.

The chain couples TRBV11-2 to TRBJ2-7; 12 bases map to TRBD2. The V and J ends lost 1 base and 1 base, in that order; junction bases with no gene match: 5. The CDR3 covers 17 residues. CDR1 is SGHAT, CDR2 FQNNGV, per germline. The CDR3 DNA follows: TGTGCCAGCAGCTTAGTCCCCGGACTAGCGGGGTCCTACGAGCAGTACTTC. Its translation is CASSLVPGLAGSYEQYF.

The chain's CDR3 is CASSFSGSSTDTQYF. For the CDR3, the DNA is TGCGCCAGCAGCTTTAGCGGGAGTAGCACAGATACGCAGTATTTT. The chain links TRBV5-1 to TRBJ2-3; 9 nucleotides align to TRBD2. This CDR3 has 15 residues. The junction had 1 base not matched to a gene; V was cut back by 2 bases and J by 0 bases. From germline, CDR1 is SGHRS and CDR2 YFSETQ.

There are a few counts of this clone. One end of the junction is discordant with germline, which a read error may explain. V and J are TRBV14 and TRBJ2-7; D might be TRBD2 (6 bases). Germline V gene sequence: CDR1 SGHDN, CDR2 FVKESK. The CDR3 is made up of 13 amino acids. CDR3 nucleotide sequence: TGTGCCAGCAGCCAAGATGGGAAAGGGGAGGTTACCTTC. It codes for CASSQDGKGEVTF.

This clone was seen a few times. Here the CDR3 reads CGAGQGYYEQYF. The CDR3 DNA reads TGTGGAGCGGGACAGGGCTACTACGAGCAGTACTTC. This chain links TRBV28 with TRBJ2-7, with TRBD1 identical over 9 bases. Germline assignment: CDR1 MDHEN and CDR2 SYDVKM. The CDR3 length is 12 residues.

The genes are TRBV28 and TRBJ2-2, with 8 bases that match TRBD1. This CDR3 region has 15 residues. Losses at the gene ends were 5 bases for V and 4 bases for J; bases not matched to a gene: 6. The germline gives CDR1 MDHEN, CDR2 SYDVKM. The DNA of the CDR3 is TGTGCCAGCAGTACCCGACAGGGGCGCACCGGGGAGCTGTTTTTT. This encodes CASSTRQGRTGELFF. Looking up the rest from reference TRBV28 and TRBJ2-2 gives the full variable domain: DVKVTQSSRYLVKRTGEKVFLECVQDMDHENMFWYRQDPGLGLRLIYFSYDVKMKEKGDIPEGYSVSREKKERFSLILESASTNQTSMYLCASSTRQGRTGELFFGEGSRLTVL.

The genes are TRBV19 and TRBJ1-4, with a possible D match to TRBD1 (5 bases). Trimming removed 8 bases at V and 13 bases at J, with 14 bases between. Looked up from germline, CDR1 is LNHDA and CDR2 is SQIVND (reference sequence). The CDR3 spans 11 residues. The CDR3 is CASAAGERLFF. Written as DNA, the CDR3 is TGTGCCAGTGCCGCGGGGGAGCGACTGTTTTTT.

V and J are TRBV20-1 and TRBJ2-7; D gene unclear. There are 11 residues in the CDR3. V was pared by 0 bases and J by 10 bases, with 10 bases between. Germline CDR1 and CDR2: DFQATT and SNEGSKA (reference sequence). The CDR3: CSARDSQFQYF. CDR3 coding DNA: TGCAGTGCTAGAGATTCTCAGTTTCAGTACTTC.

This sequence joins TRBV5-5 and TRBJ1-2; no reliable D call. V was cut by 0 bases and J by 8 bases, with 20 bases left in between. The CDR3 length is 16 residues. In germline, CDR1 is SGHKS, CDR2 YYEKEE (reference sequence). The CDR3 loop reads CASSLVGSRTLGGYTF. CDR3 in DNA: TGTGCCAGCAGCTTGGTTGGAAGTAGGACTTTAGGGGGCTACACCTTC.

DNA of the CDR3: TGCGCCAGCAGCCCGAAAGAAACCTACAATGAGCAGTTCTTC. Amino acid sequence: CASSPKETYNEQFF. The V gene is TRBV5-1, the J gene TRBJ2-1; D remains ambiguous. V lost 4 bases to trimming and J lost 2 bases, with 10 bases between them. Looked up from germline, CDR1 is SGHRS and CDR2 is YFSETQ. The CDR3 sequence is 14 residues long.

This CDR3 reads CASRKTPGQEAFF. Written as DNA, the CDR3 is TGTGCCAGCAGGAAAACTCCGGGACAGGAAGCTTTCTTT. V is TRBV5-6 and J is TRBJ1-1, with 7 positions matching TRBD1. The CDR3 has 13 amino acids. Germline V CDR1 and CDR2: SGHDT, YYEEEE. J gave up 8 bases and V 5 bases, and 9 bases lay outside the gene matches.

The table lists this clone with a count of one. CDR3 sequence (DNA): TGTGCCAGTAGTCAGCTGAGCTCCTACGAGCAGTACTTC. Amino acids: CASSQLSSYEQYF. The chain joins TRBV19 to TRBJ2-7; no clear D gene. The CDR3 sequence is 13 residues long. Trimming took off 5 bases at V and 0 bases at J, with 8 bases between the two ends. Looked up from germline, CDR1 is LNHDA and CDR2 is SQIVND (reference sequence).

V gene TRBV30 combines with J gene TRBJ1-2, with unresolved D. Trimming took off 0 bases at V and 1 base at J, with 9 bases between the two ends. The CDR3 loop spans 14 amino acids. CDR1 and CDR2 from the germline V gene are GTSNPN and SVGIG (reference sequence). CDR3 bases: TGTGCCTGGAGTGTACGGATGGGTAACTATGGCTACACCTTC. Its protein product is CAWSVRMGNYGYTF.

The CDR3 reads CASSRPASRGEQYF. In nucleotides, the CDR3 is TGTGCCAGCAGCCGTCCGGCCTCAAGGGGCGAGCAGTACTTC. The J gene is TRBJ2-7, the V gene TRBV28, with D possibly TRBD1 on 5 matching bases. The germline V gene has CDR1 MDHEN and CDR2 SYDVKM. V gave up 6 bases and J gave up 6 bases, with 18 bases separating them. The length of the CDR3 is 14 residues.

This chain uses TRBV4-3 with TRBJ2-7, with 13 bases lining up with TRBD2. This CDR3 is 15 amino acids long. Per germline, CDR1 LGHNA and CDR2 YSLEER. J was trimmed by 7 bases and V by 1 base; bases with no gene match: 4. The CDR3, as DNA: TGCGCCAGCAGCCAAGTACTAGCGGGAGGGGGGGAGCAGTACTTC. Translating it yields CASSQVLAGGGEQYF.

This sequence joins TRBV5-8 and TRBJ2-3; D uncertain. Per germline, CDR1 SGHTS and CDR2 YDEGEE. V lost 9 bases to trimming and J lost 2 bases, with 10 bases between them. The CDR3 loop spans 12 amino acids. CDR3 loop: CAIPTFTDTQYF. As DNA, the CDR3 is TGTGCCATCCCTACATTCACAGATACGCAGTATTTT.

In regard to this clone: This specimen includes other DNA sequences encoding the same CDR3. This rearrangement joins TRBV5-6 to TRBJ2-7; D is unclear. In germline, CDR1 is SGHDT, CDR2 YYEEEE. V gave up 2 bases and J gave up 3 bases, with 3 bases separating them. The CDR3 extends over 11 amino acids. The CDR3 is CASSLNYEQYF. Here the CDR3 DNA reads TGTGCCAGCAGCTTAAACTACGAGCAGTACTTC.

V usage is TRBV19 and J usage is TRBJ1-5; no clear D gene. From germline, CDR1 is LNHDA and CDR2 SQIVND (reference sequence). Trimming left V 6 bases short and J 4 bases short, with 10 bases between. The CDR3 totals 13 residues. CDR3 DNA: TGTGCCAGTAGACATACGGGGAATCAGCCCCAGCATTTT. Translation gives CASRHTGNQPQHF.

The gene calls are TRBV14 and TRBJ2-5, with TRBD2 matching over 8 bases. CDR3 size: 15 residues. Trimming removed 0 bases from V and 4 bases from J; junction bases left unmatched: 4. Germline V lookup: CDR1 SGHDN, CDR2 FVKESK. The CDR3 protein is CASSQDRGGVETQYF. The CDR3 DNA follows: TGTGCCAGCAGCCAAGATCGGGGGGGAGTAGAGACCCAGTACTTC.

CDR3 sequence (DNA): TGTGCCAGCAGCCCTAGCCCAGGTAATGAGCAGTTCTTC. This encodes CASSPSPGNEQFF. The chain has TRBV7-2 and TRBJ2-1, with D possibly being TRBD2 (5 bases). Trimming removed 5 bases at V and 7 bases at J, with 12 bases between. The CDR3 spans 13 residues. CDR1 and CDR2 from the germline V gene are SGHTA and FQGNSA.

The chain recombines TRBV7-2 with TRBJ2-3, with 7 bases fitting TRBD2. The J segment lost 5 bases and the V segment lost 4 bases, leaving 9 bases of the junction unmatched. CDR1 is SGHTA and CDR2 is FQGNSA in the germline V gene. The CDR3 totals 15 residues. DNA of the CDR3: TGTGCCAGCAGCTCCCGGGACTACTTTTTAGATACGCAGTATTTT. It codes for CASSSRDYFLDTQYF.

This rearrangement joins TRBV5-5 to TRBJ2-4; D is uncertain. The V gene's germline CDR1 is SGHKS and CDR2 YYEKEE (reference sequence). Trimming left V 4 bases short and J 0 bases short, with 11 bases between. The CDR3 spans 15 residues. The CDR3, as DNA: TGTGCCAGCAGCCCACGGGTGCTAGCCAAAAACATTCAGTACTTC. Translating it yields CASSPRVLAKNIQYF.

The rearrangement links TRBV6-5 to TRBJ1-6; D not certain. This CDR3 is 12 amino acids long. CDR1 MNHEY and CDR2 SVGAGI come from the germline V gene. Trimming cost V 2 bases and J 10 bases, with 6 bases left between them. CDR3 sequence reads: CASSYRQSPLHF. The CDR3 nucleotides are TGTGCCAGCAGTTACAGGCAGTCACCCCTCCACTTT.